The entry that follows covers one TCR beta chain sequence. Its binding antigen is unknown. The input lacks base qualities; no much larger clone sits a single base away. The junction carries 10 bases between V and J, which are trimmed by 6 bases and 0 bases respectively. The germline V gene encodes CDR1 SGHRS and CDR2 YFSETQ. The CDR3 starts with the cysteine, ends with the phenylalanine, and has 14 residues. Only CDR3 DNA is held: 42 bases, read in frame from base 1. The data derive from a study of blood T cell repertoires in COVID-19 (dated by TCRdb to 2020 to 2021). Notes on the research overall: The collaborator samples originated in the United States, Italy and Spain and spanned the acute and convalescent phases of COVID-19. Nearly every sample came with metadata listing a de-identified subject ID, COVID-19 status, age in years and sex. Deeply sampled blood TCRbeta repertoires from subjects exposed to, actively infected with, or recovered from COVID-19 were included in the dataset. The repertoires were released in a freely available public database intended as a resource for research on the immune response to SARS-CoV-2. The material from the prospective study consisted of cDNA or gDNA derived from T cells, B-cell-depleted T cells, or PBMCs. Samples were obtained from the ongoing ImmuneRACE study (first 160 participants) and from 950 to 1,500 subjects provided by 6 global collaborators. HLA class I and class II types, where available, came from metadata supplied by the sample provider rather than from assay-based typing. Overall results and qualifications from the work: The quantity of clinical and demographic metadata differed by source and by participant and was supplied without curation.

Each collaborating institution followed its own protocols to collect whole blood in K2EDTA tubes. Collaborator samples were shipped for TCRbeta analysis as frozen whole blood, isolated PBMCs, or DNA extracted from either sample type. TCRbeta CDR3 regions were amplified from genomic DNA using the immunoSEQ Assay, a bias-controlled multiplex PCR. Per the original workflow: Within the assay, amplification of reference gene primers was used to estimate how many nucleated cells each sample contained. Sequence reads were collapsed and filtered to measure the absolute abundance of every unique TCRbeta CDR3 rearrangement. For each sample, productive Simpson clonality was calculated as the square root of Simpson's diversity index over productive rearrangements. TCRdb took this table from immuneACCESS and kept in-frame rearrangements with V and J called. Such tables lack part of the clones; where checked against another copy, unresolved V genes explain under half of the gap, and the rest is unexplained. V, J and clone size were drawn from that table, and D and trimming were deduced from the DNA. Counted in this sample were about 120,000 clones; about 89% of them appeared once. The ten largest clones capture roughly 19% of the sample.

This TCR was sampled from a human donor with acute or convalescent COVID-19. The donor label of this sample is uncertain. Sequencing used peripheral blood. This sequence uses TRBV5-1 and TRBJ2-1, with the D gene too uncertain to name. The nucleotide sequence is given as TGCGCCAGCAAACCGGAGAGCTCCTACAATGAGCAGTTCTTC. Its protein is CASKPESSYNEQFF.